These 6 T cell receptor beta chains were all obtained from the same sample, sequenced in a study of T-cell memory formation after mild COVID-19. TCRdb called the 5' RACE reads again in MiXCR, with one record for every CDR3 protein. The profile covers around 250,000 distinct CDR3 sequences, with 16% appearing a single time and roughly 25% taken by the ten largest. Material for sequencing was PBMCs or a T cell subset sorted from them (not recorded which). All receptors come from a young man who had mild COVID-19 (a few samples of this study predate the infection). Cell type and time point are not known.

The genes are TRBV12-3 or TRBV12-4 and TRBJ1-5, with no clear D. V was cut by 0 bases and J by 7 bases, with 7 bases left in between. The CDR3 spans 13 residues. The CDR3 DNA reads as TGTGCCAGCAGTTTAGCCCTTGGCCAGCCCCAGCATTTT. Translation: CASSLALGQPQHF.

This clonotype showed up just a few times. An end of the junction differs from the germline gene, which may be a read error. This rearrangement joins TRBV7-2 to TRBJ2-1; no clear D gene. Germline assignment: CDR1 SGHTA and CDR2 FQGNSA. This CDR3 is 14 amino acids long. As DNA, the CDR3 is TGTGCCAGCAGTTTAGATAATGGATTCGATGAGCAGTTCTTC. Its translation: CASSLDNGFDEQFF.

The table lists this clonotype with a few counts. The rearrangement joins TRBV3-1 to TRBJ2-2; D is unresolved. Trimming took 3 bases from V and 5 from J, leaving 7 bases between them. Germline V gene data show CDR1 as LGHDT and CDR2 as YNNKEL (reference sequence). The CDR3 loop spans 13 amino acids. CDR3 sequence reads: CASSQLGTGELFF. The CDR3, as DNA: TGTGCCAGCAGCCAGCTCGGGACCGGGGAGCTGTTTTTT.

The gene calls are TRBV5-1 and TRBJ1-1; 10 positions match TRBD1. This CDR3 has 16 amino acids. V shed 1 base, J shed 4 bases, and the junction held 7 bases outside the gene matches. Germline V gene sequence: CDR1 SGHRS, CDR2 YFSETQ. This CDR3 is CASSLQGQGRGTEAFF. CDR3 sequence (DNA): TGCGCCAGCAGCTTGCAGGGACAGGGGAGAGGCACTGAAGCTTTCTTT.

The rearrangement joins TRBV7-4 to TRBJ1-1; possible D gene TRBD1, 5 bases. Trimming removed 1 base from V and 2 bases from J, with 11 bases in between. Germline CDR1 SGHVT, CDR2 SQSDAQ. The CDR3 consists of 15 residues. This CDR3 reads CASSLVGRDNTEAFF. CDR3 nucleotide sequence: TGTGCCAGCAGCTTAGTGGGCAGGGATAACACTGAAGCTTTCTTT.

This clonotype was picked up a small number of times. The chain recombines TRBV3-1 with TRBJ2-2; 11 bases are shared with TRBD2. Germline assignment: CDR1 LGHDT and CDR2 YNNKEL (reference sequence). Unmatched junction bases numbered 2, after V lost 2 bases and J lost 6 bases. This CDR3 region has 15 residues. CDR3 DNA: TGTGCCAGCAGCCAACTAGCGGGGGGCTCCGGGGAGCTGTTTTTT. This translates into CASSQLAGGSGELFF.